These 2 T cell receptor beta chains originate from one sample sequenced in a study of PD-L1 blockade in urothelial cancer. Generated by immunoSEQ multiplex PCR, the TCRdb table keeps only in-frame clones and is missing some. The table includes roughly 38,000 clones, roughly 82% detected once. Specified time point: pretreatment peripheral blood. Specimen: PBMCs, collected around atezolizumab (anti-PD-L1) treatment. The receptors were gathered from a man aged 60 to 75 with urothelial cancer.

V gene TRBV5-1 combines with J gene TRBJ2-2; TRBD2 aligns across 9 bases. This CDR3 is 16 amino acids long. Germline CDR1 and CDR2: SGHRS and YFSETQ. With 5 bases clipped from V and 0 bases from J, the junction kept 5 bases outside the gene matches. CDR3 nucleotide sequence: TGCGCCAGCAGGGGTAGCGGGGGAGCGAACACCGGGGAGCTGTTTTTT. Protein sequence: CASRGSGGANTGELFF.

This chain links TRBV27 with TRBJ1-6; D is uncertain. There are 13 residues in the CDR3. V gave up 1 base and J gave up 7 bases, with 5 bases separating them. Per germline, CDR1 MNHEY and CDR2 SMNVEV (reference sequence). CDR3 nucleotides: TGTGCCAGCAGTTTATTCCGGAATTCACCCCTCCACTTT. This sequence encodes CASSLFRNSPLHF.